The 13 T cell receptor beta chains below all came from one sample that was sequenced in a study of T cell responses to AZD1222 COVID-19 vaccine. Sequenced by immunoSEQ multiplex PCR; TCRdb stores in-frame clones only, minus some. This sample has more than 110,000 clones, with approximately 90% found just once. This sample comprised peripheral blood, obtained on day 0 of AZD1222 vaccination. The receptors originated from an adult in good health.

This clone was recorded only once. This chain joins TRBV19 and TRBJ1-6; D is undetermined. The CDR3 is 13 amino acids. Between the trimmed V and J ends, which lost 2 bases and 10 bases, there was a span of 9 bases. Germline lookup yields CDR1 LNHDA and CDR2 SQIVND (reference sequence). CDR3 nucleotide sequence: TGTGCCAGTAGTATATACCGTGAATCACCCCTCCACTTT. Its translation is CASSIYRESPLHF.

V usage is TRBV7-3 and J usage is TRBJ2-1; maybe TRBD2 (6 bases). Trimming cost V 5 bases and J 3 bases, with 8 bases left between them. The V gene's germline CDR1 is SGHTA and CDR2 FQGTGA. The CDR3 covers 13 residues. CDR3 sequence (DNA): TGTGCCAGCAGCCTAGCGAGCTACAATGAGCAGTTCTTC. Translation gives CASSLASYNEQFF.

The chain is built from TRBV27 and TRBJ2-5; 8 bases are shared with TRBD2. The V and J ends lost 3 bases and 2 bases, in that order; junction bases with no gene match: 8. CDR1 is MNHEY and CDR2 is SMNVEV in the germline V gene (reference sequence). The CDR3 is made up of 16 amino acids. Here the CDR3 DNA reads TGTGCCAGCAGTTTCCTAGCGGGTGGCGGGCAAGAGACCCAGTACTTC. Translated: CASSFLAGGGQETQYF.

This chain joins TRBV6-5 and TRBJ1-5, with TRBD1 as a possible D gene (5 bases). Per the germline V gene, CDR1 is MNHEY and CDR2 is SVGAGI. The ends were cut back, 4 bases at V and 6 bases at J, with 7 bases in the middle. This CDR3 contains 12 residues. The CDR3 coding sequence is TGTGCCAGCAGTTCGAGGGGTCAGCCCCAGCATTTT. Translating gives CASSSRGQPQHF.

The count of this clone is one. The chain couples TRBV4-3 to TRBJ2-2; D remains ambiguous. The CDR3 has 15 amino acids. The V and J ends lost 2 bases and 0 bases respectively, with 7 bases between them. Per germline, CDR1 LGHNA and CDR2 YSLEER. CDR3 sequence reads: CASSQLPSNTGELFF. CDR3 DNA: TGCGCCAGCAGCCAACTACCATCGAACACCGGGGAGCTGTTTTTT.

This sequence joins TRBV5-4 and TRBJ2-1; possible D gene TRBD2, 6 bases. Germline loops: CDR1 SGHNT, CDR2 YYREEE (reference sequence). The V and J ends lost 4 bases and 4 bases respectively, with 18 bases between them. CDR3 length: 16 amino acids. The CDR3 sequence: CASSGGLDPLYNEQFF. DNA for the CDR3: TGTGCCAGCAGCGGAGGGTTAGACCCTTTATACAATGAGCAGTTCTTC. The entire variable domain, with the rest obtained from reference TRBV5-4 and TRBJ2-1, is as follows: ETGVTQSPTHLIKTRGQQVTLRCSSQSGHNTVSWYQQALGQGPQFIFQYYREEENGRGNFPPRFSGLQFPNYSSELNVNALELDDSALYLCASSGGLDPLYNEQFFGPGTRLTVL.

V and J are TRBV19 and TRBJ2-5, with 9 bases fitting TRBD2. The CDR3 is made up of 13 amino acids. J gave up 7 bases and V 7 bases, and 7 bases lay outside the gene matches. CDR1 and CDR2 from the germline V gene are LNHDA and SQIVND (reference sequence). The DNA for the CDR3 is TGTGCCAGTACCCCGGGAGCGGGGGGGACCCAGTACTTC. It specifies CASTPGAGGTQYF. Variable domain in full (rest from reference TRBV19 and TRBJ2-5): DGGITQSPKYLFRKEGQNVTLSCEQNLNHDAMYWYRQDPGQGLRLIYYSQIVNDFQKGDIAEGYSVSREKKESFPLTVTSAQKNPTAFYLCASTPGAGGTQYFGPGTRLLVL.

The chain combines TRBV16 with TRBJ1-1, with D hard to call. With 0 bases removed from V and 5 bases from J, the gap between germline ends came to 7 bases. The CDR3 extends over 13 amino acids. The germline V gene has CDR1 KGHSY and CDR2 FQNENV. The CDR3: CASSQSRGTEAFF. The CDR3 DNA is TGTGCCAGCAGCCAATCGAGAGGGACTGAAGCTTTCTTT.

The V call is TRBV19, the J call TRBJ2-7; 9 nucleotides match TRBD1. Germline CDR1 reads LNHDA; CDR2 reads SQIVND (reference sequence). CDR3 length: 13 residues. V shed 4 bases, J shed 12 bases, and the junction held 10 bases outside the gene matches. The CDR3 DNA reads as TGTGCCAGTAGTACGGCCGGGACAGGGCCCGCGTACTTC. Amino acid sequence: CASSTAGTGPAYF.

This rearrangement joins TRBV2 to TRBJ2-1; 13 bases agree with TRBD2. Germline V lookup: CDR1 SNHLY, CDR2 FYNNEI. The CDR3 covers 16 residues. V trimming: 1 base; J trimming: 7 bases; junction bases outside the gene matches: 4. The CDR3: CASSEVVLAGGNEQFF. For the CDR3, the DNA is TGTGCCAGCAGTGAAGTGGTACTAGCGGGGGGGAATGAGCAGTTCTTC. Drawing the rest from reference TRBV2 and TRBJ2-1, the complete variable domain is EPEVTQTPSHQVTQMGQEVILRCVPISNHLYFYWYRQILGQKVEFLVSFYNNEISEKSEIFDDQFSVERPDGSNFTLKIRSTKLEDSAMYFCASSEVVLAGGNEQFFGPGTRLTVL.

In regard to this clone: At one boundary the junction diverges from the germline segment, which might be a read error. The chain has TRBV3-1 (or the pseudogene TRBV3-2) and TRBJ1-1; the D is unclear. Looked up from germline, CDR1 is LGHDT and CDR2 is YNNKEL (reference sequence). The CDR3 runs to 13 residues. As DNA, the CDR3 is TGTGCCAGCAGTCAAGGACGGCCCACTGAAGCTTTCTTT. Residues: CASSQGRPTEAFF.

The chain employs TRBV2 and TRBJ1-1; maybe TRBD1 (5 bases). There are 12 residues in the CDR3. V was cut by 7 bases and J by 8 bases, with 14 bases left in between. CDR1 and CDR2 (germline): SNHLY, FYNNEI. The CDR3 nucleotides are TGTGCCAGCAACGGCGACAGCGACGAAGCTTTCTTT. Translated, it gives CASNGDSDEAFF.

V gene TRBV19 combines with J gene TRBJ2-5; D possibly corresponds to TRBD2 (5 bases). Germline V CDR1 and CDR2: LNHDA, SQIVND (reference sequence). V lost 6 bases and J lost 7, with 12 bases in between. This CDR3 region has 12 residues. Here the CDR3 reads CASSEDWATQYF. As DNA, the CDR3 is TGTGCCAGTAGCGAGGACTGGGCGACCCAGTACTTC.